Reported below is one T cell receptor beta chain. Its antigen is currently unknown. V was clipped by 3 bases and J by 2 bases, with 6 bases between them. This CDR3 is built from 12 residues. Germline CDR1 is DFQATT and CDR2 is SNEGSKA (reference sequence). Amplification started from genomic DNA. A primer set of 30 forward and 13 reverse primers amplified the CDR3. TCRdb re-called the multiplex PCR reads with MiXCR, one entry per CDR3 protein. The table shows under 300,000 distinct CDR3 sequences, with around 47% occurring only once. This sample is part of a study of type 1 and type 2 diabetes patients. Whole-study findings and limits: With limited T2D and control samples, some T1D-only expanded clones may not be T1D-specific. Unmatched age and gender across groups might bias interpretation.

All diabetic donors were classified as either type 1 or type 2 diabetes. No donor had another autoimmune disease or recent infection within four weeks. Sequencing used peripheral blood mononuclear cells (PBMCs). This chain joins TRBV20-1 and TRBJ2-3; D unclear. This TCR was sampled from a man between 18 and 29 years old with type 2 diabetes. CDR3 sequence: CSASVNTDTQYF. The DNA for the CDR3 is TGCAGTGCTAGCGTCAACACAGATACGCAGTATTTT.